Each of the 32 T cell receptor beta chains below was sequenced from the same sample in a study of shared clonotypes between healthy human individuals. Sequencing was performed with immunoSEQ multiplex PCR; in TCRdb, only in-frame clones are kept and a portion is missing. The sample lists roughly 2 million clones, around 95% occurring once. Sequencing input: naive CD4+ T cells sorted from blood. Stated subset: CD45RA+ positively selected. These TCRs come from a man aged 18-30 years in good health.

This chain connects TRBV6-5 to TRBJ1-2; no clear D gene. The ends were cut back, 6 bases at V and 4 bases at J, with 12 bases in the middle. The CDR3 is made up of 13 amino acids. Germline V lookup: CDR1 MNHEY, CDR2 SVGAGI. CDR3 region: CASRRPWAYGYTF. CDR3 in DNA: TGTGCCAGCAGGCGACCGTGGGCCTATGGCTACACCTTC.

This rearrangement joins TRBV18 to TRBJ2-1; D call uncertain. The ends were cut back, 5 bases at V and 3 bases at J, with 17 bases in the middle. Per the germline V gene, CDR1 is KGHSH and CDR2 is LQKENI. This CDR3 has 16 residues. The CDR3 reads CASSTLLATGYNEQFF. DNA of the CDR3: TGTGCCAGCTCAACCCTTCTGGCGACCGGCTACAATGAGCAGTTCTTC.

The table lists this clone with a few counts. The chain combines TRBV4-1 with TRBJ2-7; unclear D gene. Germline CDR1 and CDR2: MGHRA and YSYEKL. The CDR3 runs 13 residues. V lost 2 bases and J 3 bases, leaving 8 bases between the germline ends. The CDR3 DNA reads TGCGCCAGCAGCCAACAGTTGTTCTACGAGCAGTACTTC. The encoded protein is CASSQQLFYEQYF.

The genes are TRBV27 and TRBJ2-5; 8 nucleotides agree with TRBD1. With V trimmed by 2 bases and J by 7 bases, 15 bases remained unmatched. This CDR3 region has 17 residues. Per the germline V gene, CDR1 is MNHEY and CDR2 is SMNVEV (reference sequence). CDR3: CASSLGLTGQAPRTQYF. CDR3 in DNA: TGTGCCAGCAGTTTAGGGTTAACGGGACAGGCGCCGAGGACCCAGTACTTC.

This clone was observed once. The chain joins TRBV5-4 to TRBJ1-2, with D maybe TRBD1 (5 bases). Trimming removed 0 bases at V and 0 bases at J, with 12 bases between. Germline CDR1 reads SGHNT; CDR2 reads YYREEE (reference sequence). The CDR3 extends over 16 amino acids. The CDR3 sequence: CASSLAGAESNYGYTF. The DNA of the CDR3 is TGTGCCAGCAGCTTGGCCGGGGCAGAATCTAACTATGGCTACACCTTC.

The rearrangement links TRBV10-2 to TRBJ2-3; TRBD2 aligns across 8 bases. The CDR3 consists of 14 residues. Germline V gene data show CDR1 as WSHSY and CDR2 as SAAADI. V lost 9 bases, J lost 4 bases, and 9 bases stayed unmatched. The chain's CDR3 is CASRYGGAPDTQYF. In DNA form, the CDR3 reads TGCGCCAGTAGATACGGGGGGGCACCAGATACGCAGTATTTT.

The chain is built from TRBV10-3 and TRBJ1-3; D not resolved. There are 14 residues in the CDR3. CDR1 and CDR2 (germline): ENHRY, SYGVKD. Trimming took 3 bases from V and 0 from J, leaving 6 bases between them. CDR3 DNA: TGTGCCATCAGTGACTCAGACTCTGGAAACACCATATATTTT. Its translation: CAISDSDSGNTIYF.

The genes are TRBV7-8 and TRBJ2-4; no clear D gene. The ends were cut back, 4 bases at V and 1 base at J, with 14 bases in the middle. CDR1 is SGHVS, CDR2 FQNEAQ, per germline. The CDR3 extends over 16 amino acids. The CDR3 sequence is CASSSAGSLAKNIQYF. The CDR3, as DNA: TGTGCCAGCAGCTCCGCCGGCTCCCTGGCCAAAAACATTCAGTACTTC.

V and J are TRBV27 and TRBJ2-3, with 9 bases fitting TRBD2. The germline CDR1 and CDR2 sequences are MNHEY and SMNVEV (reference sequence). This CDR3 is 13 amino acids long. The V gene end was trimmed by 2 bases and the J gene end by 14 bases; junction bases not matched to a gene: 8. The CDR3 DNA reads TGTGCCAGCAGTTTAGGGGCCCGGACTAGCGTGTATTTT. This gives the protein CASSLGARTSVYF.

The chain recombines TRBV5-8 with TRBJ1-2; no definite D call. Germline CDR1 reads SGHTS; CDR2 reads YDEGEE. V lost 4 bases and J lost 0, with 7 bases in between. This CDR3 is 13 amino acids long. CDR3 sequence: CASSLLANYGYTF. CDR3 nucleotide sequence: TGTGCCAGCAGCCTATTAGCTAACTATGGCTACACCTTC. Supplemented by reference TRBV5-8 and TRBJ1-2, the full variable domain reads EAGVTQSPTHLIKTRGQQATLRCSPISGHTSVYWYQQALGLGLQFLLWYDEGEERNRGNFPPRFSGRQFPNYSSELNVNALELEDSALYLCASSLLANYGYTFGSGTRLTVV.

This rearrangement joins TRBV5-1 to TRBJ1-6, with D possibly matching TRBD1 (6 bases). The CDR3 has 15 amino acids. Trimming cost V 4 bases and J 6 bases, with 14 bases left between them. Germline CDR1 is SGHRS and CDR2 is YFSETQ. CDR3 sequence reads: CASSPVTGPNSPLHF. CDR3 nucleotide sequence: TGCGCCAGCAGCCCTGTAACAGGGCCTAATTCACCCCTCCACTTT.

The V gene is TRBV7-2, the J gene TRBJ2-7, with 8 bases that match TRBD2. Trimming at V came to 5 bases and at J to 4 bases, leaving 16 bases not matched to a gene. In germline, CDR1 is SGHTA, CDR2 FQGNSA. This CDR3 contains 17 residues. This CDR3 is CASSHTTGGAKLYEQYF. The DNA of the CDR3 is TGTGCCAGCAGCCACACCACGGGGGGGGCGAAATTATACGAGCAGTACTTC.

About this clone itself: The sample carries other DNA sequences with the same CDR3. The CDR3 spells CASSVGGEAYNEQFF. The CDR3 DNA sequence: TGTGCCAGCAGCGTAGGGGGGGAGGCCTACAATGAGCAGTTCTTC. This rearrangement joins TRBV9 to TRBJ2-1; D is possibly TRBD2 (6 bases). This CDR3 comprises 15 residues. Per germline, CDR1 SGDLS and CDR2 YYNGEE. V gave up 0 bases and J gave up 2 bases, with 9 bases separating them.

J is TRBJ2-7 and V is TRBV6-1; D call uncertain. The V and J ends lost 1 base and 4 bases respectively, with 14 bases between them. The germline V gene encodes CDR1 MNHNS and CDR2 SASEGT. The CDR3 runs to 15 residues. DNA of the CDR3: TGTGCCAGCAGTGAAGGGTCTAGTCGACTTTACGAGCAGTACTTC. It yields the protein CASSEGSSRLYEQYF.

The V gene is TRBV7-9, the J gene TRBJ2-3; the match to TRBD2 covers 15 bases. Germline values: CDR1 SEHNR, CDR2 FQNEAQ (reference sequence). CDR3 size: 17 residues. V lost 4 bases, J lost 4 bases, and 6 bases stayed unmatched. The CDR3 bases are TGTGCCAGCAGCTCGGGACTAGCGGGGGGATGGTCAGATACGCAGTATTTT. As protein: CASSSGLAGGWSDTQYF.

This clone has just one count. This sequence joins TRBV30 and TRBJ2-7; perhaps D is TRBD1 or TRBD2 (6 bases each). The CDR3 loop spans 13 amino acids. Germline V lookup: CDR1 GTSNPN, CDR2 SVGIG (reference sequence). V lost 2 bases and J lost 2, with 10 bases in between. The DNA of the CDR3 is TGTGCCTGGAGTACGGAGGGGGCCTACGAGCAGTACTTC. This gives the protein CAWSTEGAYEQYF.

This chain uses TRBV5-4 with TRBJ2-7, with D hard to call. V was clipped by 0 bases and J by 3 bases, with 7 bases between them. From germline, CDR1 is SGHNT and CDR2 YYREEE (reference sequence). This CDR3 is 13 amino acids long. The CDR3 region has the DNA TGTGCCAGCAGCTTGGTGGGCCACTACGAGCAGTACTTC. Translating gives CASSLVGHYEQYF.

This clone was observed once. This chain links TRBV5-1 with TRBJ2-7; tentatively, D is TRBD1 or TRBD2 (5 bases each). Germline values: CDR1 SGHRS, CDR2 YFSETQ. Trimming stripped 4 bases from V and 2 bases from J, with 13 bases between. The CDR3 extends over 14 amino acids. In DNA form, the CDR3 reads TGCGCCAGCAGCACGGGGACCCGGGCCTACGAGCAGTACTTC. It codes for CASSTGTRAYEQYF.

This chain joins TRBV20-1 and TRBJ1-4; D gene ambiguous. The V end was cut by 3 bases, the J end by 7 bases, with 3 bases between. CDR1 DFQATT and CDR2 SNEGSKA come from the germline V gene (reference sequence). This CDR3 region has 10 residues. The CDR3: CSASSEKLFF. DNA for the CDR3: TGCAGTGCTAGTTCTGAAAAACTGTTTTTT.

V usage is TRBV28 and J usage is TRBJ2-2; 9 nucleotides match TRBD2. Germline CDR1 is MDHEN and CDR2 is SYDVKM. V trimming: 3 bases; J trimming: 7 bases; junction bases outside the gene matches: 9. This CDR3 has 16 amino acids. CDR3 residues: CASSFRGGGAGGELFF. As DNA, the CDR3 is TGTGCCAGCAGTTTTCGAGGCGGGGGGGCTGGCGGGGAGCTGTTTTTT.

The chain combines TRBV6-1 with TRBJ1-2; D is ambiguous. V shed 5 bases and J shed 5 bases, with 18 bases lying between them. The V gene's germline CDR1 is MNHNS and CDR2 SASEGT. CDR3 length equals 15 residues. The CDR3 nucleotides read TGTGCCAGCAGTCCATCCTTGGGGTCGTCTTATGGCTACACCTTC. Amino acid sequence: CASSPSLGSSYGYTF.

For the CDR3, the DNA is TGTGCCTGGGGGGGACAAAAAAACACTGAAGCTTTCTTT. It encodes CAWGGQKNTEAFF. The chain joins TRBV30 to TRBJ1-1; weak D call: TRBD1 (6 bases). V shed 5 bases and J shed 2 bases, with 12 bases lying between them. CDR3 length: 13 residues. Germline V gene sequence: CDR1 GTSNPN, CDR2 SVGIG (reference sequence).

The chain joins TRBV7-2 to TRBJ2-4, with a tentative D call TRBD1 (6 bases). The V and J ends lost 5 bases and 0 bases respectively, with 17 bases between them. Germline CDR1 is SGHTA and CDR2 is FQGNSA. The CDR3 loop spans 17 amino acids. The CDR3 coding sequence is TGTGCCAGCAGCCCGAGGACAGCCGTAACAGCCAAAAACATTCAGTACTTC. It specifies CASSPRTAVTAKNIQYF.

V is TRBV6-1 and J is TRBJ2-3; no clear D. Germline V gene sequence: CDR1 MNHNS, CDR2 SASEGT. Trimming cost V 0 bases and J 1 base, with 14 bases left between them. The CDR3 runs to 17 residues. CDR3 region: CASSEALPGWGTDTQYF. CDR3 bases: TGTGCCAGCAGTGAAGCGCTTCCCGGGTGGGGCACAGATACGCAGTATTTT.

The chain joins TRBV19 to TRBJ1-2; D might be TRBD1 (6 bases). The CDR3 runs to 15 residues. CDR1 and CDR2 (germline): LNHDA, SQIVND (reference sequence). V shed 3 bases and J shed 4 bases, with 15 bases lying between them. The DNA for the CDR3 is TGTGCCAGTAGTATTCAGTTAGGACAGCCCTATGGCTACACCTTC. Amino acid sequence: CASSIQLGQPYGYTF.

This chain joins TRBV7-9 and TRBJ2-2, with 7 bases that match TRBD2. CDR3 length: 14 residues. V lost 3 bases, J lost 4 bases, and 2 bases stayed unmatched. Germline-derived CDR1 and CDR2 are SEHNR and FQNEAQ (reference sequence). CDR3 DNA sequence: TGTGCCAGCAGCTTCCAGCGGGGCACCGGGGAGCTGTTTTTT. Translation: CASSFQRGTGELFF.

The chain links TRBV30 to TRBJ2-4; unclear D gene. Germline-derived CDR1 and CDR2 are GTSNPN and SVGIG (reference sequence). The CDR3 is made up of 11 amino acids. Trimming took 1 base from V and 9 from J, leaving 7 bases between them. The CDR3 DNA follows: TGTGCCTGGAGTGCGACGGGCATTCAGTACTTC. It codes for CAWSATGIQYF.

This chain connects TRBV7-9 to TRBJ1-4; D call uncertain. The CDR3 spans 16 residues. Trimming removed 5 bases from V and 5 bases from J, with 18 bases in between. In germline, CDR1 is SEHNR, CDR2 FQNEAQ (reference sequence). CDR3 region: CASSLDIVRLNEKLFF. The CDR3 DNA sequence: TGTGCCAGCAGCCTTGACATCGTAAGACTAAATGAAAAACTGTTTTTT.

This chain joins TRBV6-6 and TRBJ2-5, with a weak D call TRBD2 (6 bases). The CDR3 loop spans 15 amino acids. The V end lost 5 bases, the J end lost 4 bases, and 17 bases lay between the germline ends. Germline V gene lookup returns CDR1 MNHNY and CDR2 SVGAGI (reference sequence). In nucleotides, the CDR3 is TGTGCCAGCAGTCCCAGTGGAGGGCGGGGAGAGACCCAGTACTTC. Translation: CASSPSGGRGETQYF.

The genes are TRBV6-1 and TRBJ2-7; a weak D match, TRBD1 (5 bases). V lost 1 base, J lost 1 base, and 17 bases lay in between. The CDR3 spans 17 residues. Germline V gives CDR1 MNHNS, CDR2 SASEGT. CDR3: CASSEVTTRGPSYEQYF. Here the CDR3 DNA reads TGTGCCAGCAGTGAAGTGACGACAAGGGGCCCGTCCTACGAGCAGTACTTC.

This rearrangement joins TRBV5-1 to TRBJ2-7, with TRBD1 as a possible D gene (6 bases). The ends were cut back, 4 bases at V and 2 bases at J, with 10 bases in the middle. The CDR3 spans 13 residues. Germline lookup yields CDR1 SGHRS and CDR2 YFSETQ. The CDR3 nucleotides are TGCGCCAGCAGCACCGAGGGGGCCTACGAGCAGTACTTC. Its protein is CASSTEGAYEQYF.

This clone was recorded only once. The V and J genes are TRBV7-6 and TRBJ2-2; 7 bases align to TRBD1. V lost 3 bases and J lost 1; bases outside the gene matches: 2. Looked up from germline, CDR1 is SGHVS and CDR2 is FNYEAQ. This CDR3 is 15 amino acids long. Here the CDR3 reads CASSFGTENTGELFF. As DNA, the CDR3 is TGTGCCAGCAGCTTCGGGACAGAGAACACCGGGGAGCTGTTTTTT.